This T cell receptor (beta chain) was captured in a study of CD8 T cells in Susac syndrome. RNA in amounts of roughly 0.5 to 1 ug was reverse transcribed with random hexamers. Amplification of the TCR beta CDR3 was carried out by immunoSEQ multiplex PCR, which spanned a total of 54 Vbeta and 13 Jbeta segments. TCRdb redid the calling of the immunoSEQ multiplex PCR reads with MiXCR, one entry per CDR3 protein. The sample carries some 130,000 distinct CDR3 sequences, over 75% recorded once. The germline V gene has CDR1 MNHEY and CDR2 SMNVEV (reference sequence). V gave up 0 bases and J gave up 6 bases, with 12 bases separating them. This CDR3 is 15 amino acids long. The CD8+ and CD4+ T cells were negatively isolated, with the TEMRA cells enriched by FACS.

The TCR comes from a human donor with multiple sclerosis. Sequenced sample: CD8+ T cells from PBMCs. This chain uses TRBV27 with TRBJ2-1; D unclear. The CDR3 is CASSLSGYPINEQFF. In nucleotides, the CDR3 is TGTGCCAGCAGTTTATCGGGGTATCCCATCAATGAGCAGTTCTTC.